Below, 5 T cell receptor beta chains from the same sample are listed, as sequenced in a study of OX40 agonist ivuxolimab in advanced cancers. Produced via immunoSEQ multiplex PCR; TCRdb's table is partial and in-frame only. The table includes 65,000 to 95,000 clones, 70% to 85% detected once. The sequences come from CD4+ or CD8+ T cells sorted from blood, collected in a trial of the OX40 agonist ivuxolimab. The receptors come from an adult with an advanced solid tumor such as melanoma, head and neck, liver or kidney cancer.

The chain combines TRBV10-3 with TRBJ2-7; TRBD2 aligns across 7 bases. Germline CDR1 is ENHRY and CDR2 is SYGVKD. This CDR3 contains 12 residues. Trimming at V came to 11 bases and at J to 6 bases, leaving 10 bases not matched to a gene. CDR3 bases: TGTGCCCTCCGACGGGGGGACGGCGAGCAGTACTTC. This gives the protein CALRRGDGEQYF.

This rearrangement joins TRBV28 to TRBJ2-2; 8 positions match TRBD2. CDR1 is MDHEN and CDR2 is SYDVKM in the germline V gene. The trim removed 9 bases at V and 7 bases at J, leaving 13 bases unmatched. The CDR3 has 15 amino acids. Here the CDR3 reads CASHMAAGDGGELFF. In DNA form, the CDR3 reads TGTGCCAGTCATATGGCAGCGGGAGATGGCGGGGAGCTGTTTTTT.

The sample holds one count of this clone. The chain carries TRBV4-1 and TRBJ2-7; 9 bases are a match to TRBD2. The CDR3 totals 17 residues. J lost 3 bases, V lost 4 bases, and 13 bases had no gene match. Germline CDR1 is MGHRA and CDR2 is YSYEKL. Here the CDR3 DNA reads TGCGCCAGCAGCCCAGGATTCGCGGGGGGGCCCCACTACGAGCAGTACTTC. Protein product: CASSPGFAGGPHYEQYF.

The chain joins TRBV11-3 to TRBJ2-7; D might be TRBD1 (6 bases). The CDR3 length is 13 residues. Germline V gives CDR1 SGHNT, CDR2 YENEEA. Trimming pared 1 base from V and 7 bases from J, leaving 11 bases between. The CDR3: CASSLVDRSEQYF. The CDR3 DNA is TGTGCCAGCAGCTTAGTAGACAGGTCTGAGCAGTACTTC.

The rearrangement joins TRBV7-3 to TRBJ2-1; tentative D call: TRBD2 (5 bases). V lost 5 bases, J lost 1 base, and 18 bases lay in between. The CDR3 is made up of 17 amino acids. CDR1 is SGHTA, CDR2 FQGTGA, per germline. Here the CDR3 DNA reads TGTGCCAGCAGCCCTGGGAGAGGGAGAGGGTCCTACAATGAGCAGTTCTTC. Residues: CASSPGRGRGSYNEQFF.